The T cell receptor (beta chain) described here comes from a study of cytomegalovirus exposure and HLA in healthy donors. About the research overall: One earlier analysis, a look at around 180 million T cells, found 100 million to 130 million unique TCR beta sequences.

The primer mix had 60 Vbeta and 13 Jbeta primers. Repertoires were generated with immunoSEQ multiplex PCR, while TCRdb's copy carries only in-frame clones and drops some. This table holds 150,000 to 200,000 clones, approximately 80% found once. A note on this clone: Its antigen is undetermined.

Germline V gene sequence: CDR1 SGHVS, CDR2 FNYEAQ. The CDR3 sequence is 12 residues long. With V trimmed by 8 bases and J by 8 bases, 4 bases remained unmatched. Notes on the study in general: The authors confirmed in vitro that three CMV-associated chains were specific for CMV antigens. Earlier results showed most TCR beta V segments being productive about 87% or about 30% of the time.

The chain is built from TRBV7-6 and TRBJ1-3; TRBD1 matches at 9 bases. What was sequenced was PBMCs. This TCR came from a woman aged 18-35 years in good health and CMV-seronegative. As DNA, the CDR3 is TGTGCCAGCCGTCGACAGGGGGACACCATATATTTT. As protein: CASRRQGDTIYF.